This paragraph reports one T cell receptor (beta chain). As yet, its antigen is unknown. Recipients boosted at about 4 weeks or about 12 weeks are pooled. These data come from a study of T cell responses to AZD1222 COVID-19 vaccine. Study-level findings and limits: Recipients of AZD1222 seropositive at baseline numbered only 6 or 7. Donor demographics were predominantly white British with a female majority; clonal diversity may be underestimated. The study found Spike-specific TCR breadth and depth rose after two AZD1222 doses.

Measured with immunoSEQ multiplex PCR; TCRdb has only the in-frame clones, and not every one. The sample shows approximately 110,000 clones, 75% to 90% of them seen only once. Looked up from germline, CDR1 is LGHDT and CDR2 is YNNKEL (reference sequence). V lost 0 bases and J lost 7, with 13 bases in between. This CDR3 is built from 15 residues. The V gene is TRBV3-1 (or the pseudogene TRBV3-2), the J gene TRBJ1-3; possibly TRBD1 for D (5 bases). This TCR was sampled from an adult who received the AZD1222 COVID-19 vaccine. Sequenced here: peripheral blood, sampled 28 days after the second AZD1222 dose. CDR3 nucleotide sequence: TGTGCCAGCAGCCAAGACAGGGACCCCTCGAACACCATATATTTT. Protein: CASSQDRDPSNTIYF.